The 24 T cell receptor beta chains reported below all come from one sample, sequenced in a study of metastatic and nonmetastatic thyroid tumors. The entire patient cohort was treatment-naive prior to thyroid surgery. Through MiXCR, TCRdb re-clonotyped the PCR reads. The sample lists 15,000 to 20,000 clones, approximately 31% occurring once. The sequenced material came from tumor tissue. The receptors shown here come from a male donor with papillary thyroid cancer or a benign thyroid nodule (not recorded which). Some clones in this sample may be carry-over from other donors' samples.

This clone has ten or more counts. J is TRBJ2-1 and V is TRBV4-2; 11 bases match TRBD2. Losses at the gene ends were 0 bases for V and 3 bases for J; bases not matched to a gene: 1. Germline V gene sequence: CDR1 LGHNA, CDR2 YNFKEQ. This CDR3 is built from 16 residues. CDR3 sequence reads: CASSQDGTSGYNEQFF. The CDR3 bases are TGTGCCAGCAGCCAAGATGGGACTAGCGGCTACAATGAGCAGTTCTTC.

This clone was seen a few times. V and J are TRBV6-1 and TRBJ1-5; D unclear. V dropped 4 bases and J dropped 3 bases, with 13 bases sitting between them. Germline V CDR1 and CDR2: MNHNS, SASEGT. The CDR3 spans 15 residues. CDR3 in DNA: TGTGCCAGCAGTGGTACGGAGGCCCTCAATCAGCCCCAGCATTTT. It specifies CASSGTEALNQPQHF.

This clone is medium-sized (0.01 to 0.1%) within its sample. For the CDR3, the DNA is TGTGCCAGCAGCTTAGGGACAGGGGGCGGGTACGAGCAGTACTTC. This gives the protein CASSLGTGGGYEQYF. The rearrangement uses TRBV7-2 and TRBJ2-7; 11 bases map to TRBD1. Germline loops: CDR1 SGHTA, CDR2 FQGNSA. V shed 1 base and J 4 bases; nucleotides not matched to a gene: 3. This CDR3 contains 15 residues.

This clone has only a few counts. The chain couples TRBV24-1 to TRBJ2-1; D is ambiguous. The CDR3 has 12 residues. Trimming removed 5 bases from V and 5 bases from J, with 6 bases in between. From germline, CDR1 is KGHDR and CDR2 SFDVKD. The CDR3 coding sequence is TGTGCCACCAGTGGTTATAACAATGAGCAGTTCTTC. It yields the protein CATSGYNNEQFF.

Concerning this clone itself: One end of the junction fails to match germline, which may point to a read error. This chain links TRBV5-1 with TRBJ2-3; no reliable D call. The CDR3 spans 14 residues. Germline V CDR1 and CDR2: SGHRS, YFSETQ. The CDR3 reads CPSSLDVSTDTQYF. CDR3 nucleotide sequence: TGCCCCAGCAGCTTGGATGTTAGCACAGATACGCAGTATTTT. The full variable domain, with the rest looked up from reference TRBV5-1 and TRBJ2-3, is KAGVTQTPRYLIKTRGQQVTLSCSPISGHRSVSWYQQTPGQGLQFLFEYFSETQRNKGNFPGRFSGRQFSNSRSEMNVSTLELGDSALYLCPSSLDVSTDTQYFGPGTRLTVL.

This rearrangement joins TRBV10-1 to TRBJ2-7; D remains ambiguous. Germline assignment: CDR1 WNHNN and CDR2 SYGVQD (reference sequence). The CDR3 runs to 12 residues. The V and J ends lost 2 bases and 4 bases respectively, with 6 bases between them. This CDR3 is CASSETGYEQYF. In DNA, the CDR3 is TGCGCCAGCAGTGAGACCGGATACGAGCAGTACTTC.

This clone was recorded at least ten times. A much more abundant neighbour one base away suggests this may be a read error. V and J are TRBV20-1 and TRBJ1-4; D possibly corresponds to TRBD1 (5 bases). The germline CDR1 and CDR2 sequences are DFQATT and SNEGSKA (reference sequence). The germline V and J ends were trimmed by 5 bases and 8 bases, with 18 bases remaining between them. This CDR3 has 14 residues. The CDR3 region has the DNA TGCAGTGCTGGAGCTACTCGGGGGGGGGAAAAACTGTTTTTT. This sequence encodes CSAGATRGGEKLFF.

By its share, this clone is medium-sized. V and J are TRBV28 and TRBJ1-1; D is perhaps TRBD1 (5 bases). Trimming removed 7 bases at V and 2 bases at J, with 20 bases between. Germline loops: CDR1 MDHEN, CDR2 SYDVKM. The CDR3 runs to 16 residues. The CDR3, as DNA: TGTGCCAGCATTTGGGACGGACCCCCTCTTAACACTGAAGCTTTCTTT. This translates into CASIWDGPPLNTEAFF.

This chain connects TRBV7-9 to TRBJ1-2, with D hard to call. This CDR3 comprises 14 residues. The germline gives CDR1 SEHNR, CDR2 FQNEAQ (reference sequence). Trimming left V 4 bases short and J 0 bases short, with 9 bases between. Here the CDR3 DNA reads TGTGCCAGCAGCTCCACGACTGCTAACTATGGCTACACCTTC. This translates into CASSSTTANYGYTF.

This clone was seen ten or more times. The chain joins TRBV19 to TRBJ2-2; 10 bases line up with TRBD2. This CDR3 comprises 20 residues. Trimming cost V 3 bases and J 0 bases; bases outside gene matches: 13. CDR1 is LNHDA, CDR2 SQIVND, per germline (reference sequence). The CDR3 coding sequence is TGTGCCAGTAGTATTGGTAGCCAGTGGACTAGCGGACCGAACACCGGGGAGCTGTTTTTT. Translating it yields CASSIGSQWTSGPNTGELFF.

V is TRBV12-3 or TRBV12-4 and J is TRBJ1-2; unclear D gene. This CDR3 is 13 amino acids long. V lost 2 bases and J 8 bases, leaving 12 bases between the germline ends. CDR3 sequence (DNA): TGTGCCAGCAGTTTACTCCAGGCCCGGGGCTACACCTTC. It translates to CASSLLQARGYTF.

Many counts were recorded for this clone. This chain uses TRBV10-2 with TRBJ1-5; D may be TRBD1 (5 bases). CDR1 is WSHSY, CDR2 SAAADI, per germline. The CDR3 is made up of 15 amino acids. V was cut by 4 bases and J by 7 bases, with 17 bases left in between. Here the CDR3 reads CASSVGWWRGQPQHF. The CDR3 nucleotides read TGCGCCAGCAGTGTTGGTTGGTGGAGGGGACAGCCCCAGCATTTT.

This clone was observed at least ten times. The chain couples TRBV6-2 or TRBV6-3 to TRBJ2-7; 8 positions agree with TRBD2. The CDR3 loop spans 14 amino acids. J gave up 3 bases and V 0 bases, and 1 base lay outside the gene matches. The germline gives CDR1 MNHEY, CDR2 SVGEGT. Here the CDR3 DNA reads TGTGCCAGCAGTTACTCAAGCGGGAGCTACGAGCAGTACTTC. It yields the protein CASSYSSGSYEQYF.

About this clone: Without the conserved terminal phenylalanine or tryptophan, this CDR3 likely stems from a read error. The DNA is omitted, as the CDR3 cannot be located on it reliably, and the CDR3 follows TCRdb's listing. The V and J genes are TRBV3-1 and TRBJ2-3; the DNA was not used to check the table's D call, TRBD1. CDR1 and CDR2 from the germline V gene are LGHDT and YNNKEL (reference sequence). The CDR3 sequence runs 16 residues, both termini included. CDR3: CARSPPGQAESDTHYV.

In its sample, this clone was seen many times. The V and J genes are TRBV30 and TRBJ2-5; TRBD2 matches at 13 bases. V trimming: 1 base; J trimming: 5 bases; junction bases outside the gene matches: 10. CDR3 length: 17 residues. Germline V CDR1 and CDR2: GTSNPN, SVGIG (reference sequence). Here the CDR3 DNA reads TGTGCCTGGAGTGCTCCACTAGCGGGGGGGCCTCGGGAGACCCAGTACTTC. It is translated as CAWSAPLAGGPRETQYF.

This clone was observed at least ten times. A much larger clone lies a single base off, so this may be a read error. This chain links TRBV7-9 with TRBJ2-5; 12 bases are a match to TRBD2. J gave up 4 bases and V 4 bases, and 1 base lay outside the gene matches. The CDR3 sequence is 14 residues long. CDR1 is SEHNR and CDR2 is FQNEAQ in the germline V gene (reference sequence). CDR3 DNA: TGTGCCAGCAGCTCGACTAGCGGGGGAGAGACCCAGTACTTC. As protein: CASSSTSGGETQYF.

The rearrangement links TRBV6-1 to TRBJ2-1, with 8 bases fitting TRBD2. The CDR3 runs to 13 residues. The germline CDR1 and CDR2 sequences are MNHNS and SASEGT. J lost 6 bases, V lost 9 bases, and 7 bases had no gene match. The CDR3 reads CASGAGAGNEQFF. The CDR3 DNA follows: TGTGCCAGTGGAGCGGGAGCCGGCAATGAGCAGTTCTTC.

This clone ranks as medium-sized (0.01 to 0.1%). The chain employs TRBV30 and TRBJ1-4; D gene ambiguous. Trimming pared 4 bases from V and 8 bases from J, leaving 20 bases between. Per the germline V gene, CDR1 is GTSNPN and CDR2 is SVGIG (reference sequence). CDR3 length equals 15 residues. The CDR3 DNA follows: TGTGCCTGGAAAATCCCCAGGTACCACATGGAAAAACTGTTTTTT. Residues: CAWKIPRYHMEKLFF.

By sample fraction, this clone is medium-sized (0.01 to 0.1%). The chain uses TRBV6-1 and TRBJ1-6; 8 positions match TRBD1. V lost 6 bases, J lost 7 bases, and 11 bases stayed unmatched. The CDR3 is 16 amino acids. Germline V gives CDR1 MNHNS, CDR2 SASEGT. The CDR3 loop is CASRDREGGTNSPLHF. The CDR3 DNA reads TGTGCCAGCAGGGACAGGGAGGGAGGAACAAATTCACCCCTCCACTTT.

This clone appeared many times. The junction departs from germline at one end; a sequencing error may be responsible. V is TRBV6-1 and J is TRBJ1-5, with D unclear. The CDR3 is 12 residues long. Germline V gives CDR1 MNHNS, CDR2 SASEGT. The CDR3 reads CATRRANRPQHF. The CDR3 region has the DNA TGTGCCACCCGCCGGGCCAATCGGCCCCAGCATTTT.

This clone was seen ten or more times. The chain combines TRBV2 with TRBJ2-1; TRBD2 is a possible D gene (5 bases). V was trimmed by 3 bases and J by 0 bases, leaving 9 bases between them. Per germline, CDR1 SNHLY and CDR2 FYNNEI. The CDR3 is made up of 15 amino acids. The CDR3 region is CASSDGGSSYNEQFF. The CDR3 DNA reads TGTGCCAGCAGTGATGGCGGGTCCTCCTACAATGAGCAGTTCTTC.

This clone has just a few counts. V is TRBV10-3 and J is TRBJ1-1; no definite D call. V shed 5 bases and J shed 8 bases, with 15 bases lying between them. This CDR3 region has 13 residues. Germline V gene data show CDR1 as ENHRY and CDR2 as SYGVKD. This chain's CDR3 is CAISFSEGAEAFF. CDR3 nucleotides: TGTGCCATCAGTTTCTCAGAGGGAGCAGAAGCTTTCTTT.

This clone has ten or more counts. The V and J genes are TRBV6-4 and TRBJ2-5, with D maybe TRBD1 (7 bases). Trimming shortened V by 5 bases and J by 7 bases, and 14 bases separated the two germline ends. The CDR3 contains 13 residues. CDR1 and CDR2 from the germline V gene are MRHNA and SNTAGT. CDR3 sequence (DNA): TGTGCCAGCAGTATGGGCCAGGGGGGGACCCAGTACTTC. Amino acid sequence: CASSMGQGGTQYF.

This clone is labeled medium-sized (0.01 to 0.1%). The chain has TRBV2 and TRBJ2-3; 13 bases fit TRBD2. The CDR3 runs 14 residues. Per the germline V gene, CDR1 is SNHLY and CDR2 is FYNNEI. The ends lost 7 bases at V and 7 bases at J; junction bases unmatched: 5. In DNA form, the CDR3 reads TGTGCCAGCAAGACTAGCGGGGGGACTTATACGCAGTATTTT. Its translation is CASKTSGGTYTQYF.